This TCR beta chain emerged from a study of Tregs in tolerant kidney transplant recipients. CDR3 length equals 15 residues. From germline, CDR1 is LNHDA and CDR2 SQIVND (reference sequence). Trimming took off 3 bases at V and 7 bases at J, with 18 bases between the two ends. The data were produced by immunoSEQ multiplex PCR, yet TCRdb's version contains in-frame clones alone and is incomplete. The sample yields 110,000 or so clones, roughly 92% seen once. This chain links TRBV19 with TRBJ1-2; D not certain. The specimen sequenced was CD4+ T cells from blood. The sequence came from a human donor in good health. The CDR3 region has the DNA TGTGCCAGTAGTATTAAGGATGAAGAGATTTTTGGCTACACCTTC. This codes for CASSIKDEEIFGYTF.